Below, 7 T cell receptor beta chains from the same sample are listed, as sequenced in a study of blood T cell repertoires in COVID-19. Libraries were prepared by immunoSEQ multiplex PCR; TCRdb keeps only in-frame clonotypes and omits some of them. The table includes about 240,000 clones, 75% to 90% detected once. Sequencing was carried out using peripheral blood. The receptors come from a woman aged 25 to 39 who had recovered from COVID-19.

The chain links TRBV15 to TRBJ1-6, with D tentatively TRBD1 (5 bases). This CDR3 is built from 14 residues. V gave up 4 bases and J gave up 8 bases, with 12 bases separating them. Germline loops: CDR1 LNHNV, CDR2 YYDKDF (reference sequence). CDR3 residues: CATSTRRDYSPLHF. The CDR3 DNA reads TGTGCCACCAGCACTCGCAGGGATTATTCACCCCTCCACTTT.

Only one count was recorded for this clone. This chain joins TRBV5-1 and TRBJ2-1; 10 bases map to TRBD1. Germline-derived CDR1 and CDR2 are SGHRS and YFSETQ. The CDR3 consists of 15 residues. V was pared by 6 bases and J by 5 bases, with 8 bases of the junction left unmatched. The CDR3 spells CASTRGGTGDNEQFF. The CDR3 DNA reads as TGCGCCAGCACCCGCGGTGGGACAGGGGACAATGAGCAGTTCTTC.

V gene TRBV2 combines with J gene TRBJ2-6, with D possibly TRBD2 on 6 matching bases. The CDR3 consists of 14 residues. Per the germline V gene, CDR1 is SNHLY and CDR2 is FYNNEI. Deletions cut 8 bases from V and 1 base from J, with 9 bases between. The DNA of the CDR3 is TGTGCCAGCGAGACTAGTTCTGGGGCCAACGTCCTGACTTTC. It yields the protein CASETSSGANVLTF. The entire variable domain, with the rest obtained from reference TRBV2 and TRBJ2-6, is as follows: EPEVTQTPSHQVTQMGQEVILRCVPISNHLYFYWYRQILGQKVEFLVSFYNNEISEKSEIFDDQFSVERPDGSNFTLKIRSTKLEDSAMYFCASETSSGANVLTFGAGSRLTVL.

This chain links TRBV7-7 with TRBJ1-6, with D possibly being TRBD1 (5 bases). CDR1 and CDR2 from the germline V gene are SSHAT and FNYEAQ (reference sequence). V was pared by 3 bases and J by 7 bases, with 16 bases between. CDR3 length: 16 residues. CDR3 DNA: TGTGCCAGCAGCTTGTGGCGGCCGGGGGGGAATTCACCCCTCCACTTT. Amino acids: CASSLWRPGGNSPLHF.

This sequence joins TRBV18 and TRBJ2-7, with TRBD1 matching over 9 bases. Germline values: CDR1 KGHSH, CDR2 LQKENI. V lost 0 bases and J lost 7; bases outside the gene matches: 4. This CDR3 region has 14 residues. The CDR3 reads CASSPPGQGGEQYF. CDR3 nucleotides: TGTGCCAGCTCACCACCGGGACAGGGTGGGGAGCAGTACTTC.

This chain joins TRBV5-1 and TRBJ1-6; 10 bases align to TRBD1. Unmatched junction bases numbered 6, after V lost 4 bases and J lost 2 bases. This CDR3 has 17 amino acids. Germline V lookup: CDR1 SGHRS, CDR2 YFSETQ. Here the CDR3 reads CASSAGTGAAYNSPLHF. The CDR3, as DNA: TGCGCCAGCAGCGCAGGGACAGGGGCCGCCTATAATTCACCCCTCCACTTT.

Here the CDR3 DNA reads TGTGCCACCAGCGCTCAGCCGGGACAGTCTGATCTGTTTTTT. It codes for CATSAQPGQSDLFF. V is TRBV15 and J is TRBJ1-4, with TRBD1 matching over 7 bases. Germline-derived CDR1 and CDR2 are LNHNV and YYDKDF (reference sequence). This CDR3 spans 14 amino acids. J was trimmed by 14 bases and V by 5 bases; bases with no gene match: 14.